This T cell receptor beta chain derives from a study of cytomegalovirus exposure and HLA in healthy donors. The study's findings and limits: When the data were analyzed later, several of the most significant clusters appeared to be linked to common viral pathogens. Clonal expansion was found to be greater in HLA-associated TCR beta chains than in equally common others in a later analysis. In a later analysis, specific HLA alleles were associated with 15,000 to 20,000 TCR beta sequences at a 0.05 false discovery rate.

This clone was seen more than once but under ten times. What it binds is unknown. The CDR3 totals 16 residues. Trimming removed 6 bases from V and 2 bases from J, with 20 bases in between. Germline CDR1 and CDR2: SGHDT and YYEEEE. Amplification used 60 Vbeta primers and 13 Jbeta primers. Original methodology: Roughly 11 million of the 60 million to 90 million unique TCR beta chains counted in a later analysis were shared. Measured with immunoSEQ multiplex PCR; TCRdb has only the in-frame clones, and not every one. V and J calls and clone size are copied from that table; D and trimming were computed from the DNA. In the table there are about 85,000 clones, roughly 66% of which are singletons.

The receptor's source is a young man in good health and CMV-seronegative. The V gene is TRBV5-6, the J gene TRBJ1-1, with a tentative D call TRBD1 (5 bases). Sequenced sample: PBMCs. CDR3 sequence: CASTEGRGRVNTEAFF. The CDR3 nucleotides are TGTGCCAGCACCGAAGGAAGGGGCAGGGTCAACACTGAAGCTTTCTTT. Variable domain in full (rest from reference TRBV5-6 and TRBJ1-1): DAGVTQSPTHLIKTRGQQVTLRCSPKSGHDTVSWYQQALGQGPQFIFQYYEEEERQRGNFPDRFSGHQFPNYSSELNVNALLLGDSALYLCASTEGRGRVNTEAFFGQGTRLTVV.